The sequence of this T cell receptor beta chain was determined in a study of blood T cell repertoires in COVID-19. On the study more broadly: From T cells, B-cell-depleted T cells, or PBMCs came the material, which was cDNA or gDNA.

As originally analysed: Amplification of reference gene primers provided the estimated nucleated cell counts. Profiling relied on immunoSEQ multiplex PCR, and the TCRdb table lists in-frame clones only, not all of them. V, J and clone size are taken as reported in that table, and D and trimming were inferred from the DNA itself. Seen here are approximately 230,000 clones, around nine tenths observed once, and the top ten hold 2.1%. Germline CDR1 KGHSY, CDR2 FQNENV. The CDR3 contains 15 residues. V lost 4 bases to trimming and J lost 2 bases, with 15 bases between them. The chain recombines TRBV16 with TRBJ2-7, with D unclear. This receptor was obtained from a woman aged 40 to 50 who had recovered from COVID-19. The sequenced material came from peripheral blood. The CDR3 coding sequence is TGTGCCAGCAGCCGAAGGTTGACAACCACCTACGAGCAGTACTTC. It translates to CASSRRLTTTYEQYF.